These 5 T cell receptor beta chains share one sample of origin, sequenced in a study of shared clonotypes between healthy human individuals (dated by TCRdb to about 2020). Library preparation was by the immunoSEQ multiplex PCR assay. This immuneACCESS table, as held by TCRdb, lists in-frame sequences with V and J called but not all clones. Of the missing ones, under half trace to an unresolved V gene in checked studies; the others have no known cause. The sample records about 380,000 clones, approximately 96% of which are singletons. Clones ranked in the top ten supply approximately 0.32% of the sample. The sample was memory CD8+ T cells sorted from blood. What this sample's cell subset or site label stands for: CD45RO+ cells pooled with CCR7-negative TemRA cells. The receptors shown here come from a man younger than 45 in good health.

The chain links TRBV6-7 to TRBJ2-1, with 12 bases lining up with TRBD2. TRBV6-7 is recorded as an ORF, its role being uncertain. There are 20 residues in the CDR3. V was pared by 0 bases and J by 2 bases, with 11 bases of the junction left unmatched. The CDR3: CASSYSQGGTSGPPYNEQFF. In DNA, the CDR3 is TGTGCCAGCAGTTACTCCCAGGGTGGGACTAGCGGGCCCCCCTACAATGAGCAGTTCTTC.

This chain links TRBV19 with TRBJ2-7; possible D gene TRBD1, 5 bases. Trimming shortened V by 3 bases and J by 2 bases, and 14 bases separated the two germline ends. The germline V gene encodes CDR1 LNHDA and CDR2 SQIVND (reference sequence). The CDR3 length is 15 residues. In DNA, the CDR3 is TGTGCCAGTAGTATGCAGACAGCGCTAGCCTACGAGCAGTACTTC. Translated, it gives CASSMQTALAYEQYF.

The rearrangement uses TRBV5-8 and TRBJ1-1; D not certain. The germline CDR1 and CDR2 sequences are SGHTS and YDEGEE. This CDR3 has 14 amino acids. Trimming removed 2 bases from V and 0 bases from J, with 8 bases in between. The CDR3 is CASSFLGMNTEAFF. As DNA, the CDR3 is TGTGCCAGCAGCTTTTTGGGGATGAACACTGAAGCTTTCTTT.

CDR3 residues: CASSPLGTGVHEQYF. In DNA, the CDR3 is TGTGCCAGCTCACCATTAGGGACAGGGGTACACGAGCAGTACTTC. J is TRBJ2-7 and V is TRBV18, with TRBD1 matching over 10 bases. There are 15 residues in the CDR3. The ends lost 2 bases at V and 5 bases at J; junction bases unmatched: 6. Germline values: CDR1 KGHSH, CDR2 LQKENI.

DNA for the CDR3: TGTGCCAGCAGAGCGGGAGAATCCTACAATGAGCAGTTCTTC. Its protein is CASRAGESYNEQFF. The chain links TRBV2 to TRBJ2-1, with 8 bases identical to TRBD2. V was pared by 6 bases and J by 1 base, with 2 bases of the junction left unmatched. The germline CDR1 and CDR2 sequences are SNHLY and FYNNEI. This CDR3 comprises 14 residues.